Below, one TCR beta chain is given with its context. These data originate in a study of blood T cell repertoires in COVID-19. In the study overall: PBMCs, B-cell-depleted T cells, or T cells were the source of the cDNA or gDNA that made up the material.

Germline values: CDR1 SEHNR, CDR2 FQNEAQ (reference sequence). CDR3 length equals 15 residues. Unmatched junction bases numbered 5, after V lost 5 bases and J lost 2 bases. The repertoire was sequenced with immunoSEQ multiplex PCR; TCRdb's copy has only in-frame clones and lacks some. The table includes 300,000 to 400,000 clones, around 87% detected once. This clonotype was obtained from an older woman with COVID-19, enrolled during active disease. The V call is TRBV7-9, the J call TRBJ1-1; 10 positions agree with TRBD1. Specimen: peripheral blood. CDR3: CASSVLTGGNTEAFF. DNA of the CDR3: TGTGCCAGCAGCGTATTGACAGGGGGCAACACTGAAGCTTTCTTT.